Each of the 27 T cell receptor beta chains below was sequenced from the same sample in a study of vaccination and CD4 T cells after COVID-19. The treatment: roughly 11-day PBMC culture with coronavirus spike peptide pools or control peptides (ViraFEST assay). Gathering of the CD4+ T cells, from the unexposed donor, took place before the COVID-19 pandemic (2011-2018). These receptors have no known antigen. Cultured CD4+ T cell DNA was sequenced using the Oncomine TCR Beta short-read assay. MiXCR was run by TCRdb on the PCR reads, yielding one entry per CDR3 protein. The data contain around 8,000 distinct CDR3 sequences, approximately 40% of them singletons. Specimen: CD4+ T cells from blood, cultured in vitro. These receptors were collected from a human donor in good health.

Notes on this clonotype: At one boundary the junction diverges from the germline segment, which might be a read error. The V gene is TRBV28, the J gene TRBJ2-7; perhaps D is TRBD1 or TRBD2 (5 bases each). The germline gives CDR1 MDHEN, CDR2 SYDVKM. This CDR3 has 12 residues. CDR3 sequence (DNA): TGCCAATCGAGGGACCACGGGCGAGAGCAGTACTTC. Translating it yields CQSRDHGREQYF.

V gene TRBV2 combines with J gene TRBJ1-6; the D is unclear. The germline V and J ends were trimmed by 2 bases and 8 bases, with 7 bases remaining between them. The CDR3 length is 13 residues. CDR1 is SNHLY and CDR2 is FYNNEI in the germline V gene. The CDR3 sequence: CASSESPHSPLHF. CDR3 nucleotide sequence: TGTGCCAGCAGTGAATCTCCCCATTCACCCCTCCACTTT.

This clonotype was picked up a small number of times. The CDR3 DNA reads TGTGCCAGCAGCACCTGGACAGGGGGCAGGCGCACTGAAGCTTTCTTT. As protein: CASSTWTGGRRTEAFF. This sequence joins TRBV7-2 and TRBJ1-1; the match to TRBD1 covers 11 bases. The ends lost 5 bases at V and 4 bases at J; junction bases unmatched: 9. This CDR3 comprises 16 residues. The germline V gene has CDR1 SGHTA and CDR2 FQGNSA. The whole variable domain, remainder taken from reference TRBV7-2 and TRBJ1-1, is GAGVSQSPSNKVTEKGKDVELRCDPISGHTALYWYRQSLGQGLEFLIYFQGNSAPDKSGLPSDRFSAERTGGSVSTLTIQRTQQEDSAVYLCASSTWTGGRRTEAFFGQGTRLTVV.

This clonotype was found a few times. This chain uses TRBV11-2 with TRBJ2-5; D unresolved. Germline lookup yields CDR1 SGHAT and CDR2 FQNNGV. Trimming left V 1 base short and J 5 bases short, with 11 bases between. The CDR3 length is 14 residues. CDR3: CASSLAGSRETQYF. As DNA, the CDR3 is TGTGCCAGCAGCTTAGCAGGATCAAGGGAGACCCAGTACTTC.

On this clonotype itself: A read error may produce the germline difference seen at one junction end. The chain combines TRBV7-9 with TRBJ2-1, with 7 bases that match TRBD2. This CDR3 contains 13 residues. Looked up from germline, CDR1 is SEHNR and CDR2 is FQNEAQ (reference sequence). The CDR3 DNA is TGTGCCAGCAGCTGGGGGGACTACAATGGGCAGTTCTTC. Amino acid sequence: CASSWGDYNGQFF.

This rearrangement joins TRBV19 to TRBJ1-3; 7 bases agree with TRBD1. This CDR3 spans 15 amino acids. Germline assignment: CDR1 LNHDA and CDR2 SQIVND (reference sequence). The junction had 5 bases not matched to a gene; V was cut back by 4 bases and J by 2 bases. For the CDR3, the DNA is TGTGCCAGTAGTACGAGACAGGGTGCTGGAAACACCATATATTTT. Translating gives CASSTRQGAGNTIYF.

Note on this clonotype: The CDR3 ends on some other residue instead of the conserved phenylalanine or tryptophan, so this is likely a read error. The chain uses TRBV7-9 and TRBJ1-2; D is possibly TRBD1 (5 bases). The CDR3 spans 12 residues. The V gene's germline CDR1 is SEHNR and CDR2 FQNEAQ (reference sequence). V lost 5 bases and J 7 bases, leaving 11 bases between the germline ends. The CDR3 sequence: CASSQTQGGYTL. The CDR3 nucleotides are TGTGCCAGCAGCCAAACGCAGGGTGGCTACACCCTC.

Only a few counts were recorded for this clonotype. The chain recombines TRBV20-1 with TRBJ1-5, with 7 nucleotides matching TRBD1. After removal of 6 bases from V and 5 bases from J, the junction contained 13 bases not matched to a gene. Germline V gene data show CDR1 as DFQATT and CDR2 as SNEGSKA (reference sequence). The CDR3 spans 15 residues. The CDR3 bases are TGCAGTGCCAAAAATCCGACAGGGCCAGATCAGCCCCAGCATTTT. It is translated as CSAKNPTGPDQPQHF.

The chain employs TRBV9 and TRBJ1-1, with TRBD1 as a possible D gene (5 bases). Trimming took off 0 bases at V and 6 bases at J, with 18 bases between the two ends. Germline lookup yields CDR1 SGDLS and CDR2 YYNGEE. This CDR3 is 16 amino acids long. CDR3 amino acids: CASSVGEGQGDSEAFF. In DNA form, the CDR3 reads TGTGCCAGCAGCGTAGGGGAGGGGCAGGGTGATTCTGAAGCTTTCTTT.

The J gene is TRBJ2-2, the V gene TRBV5-4, with D perhaps matching TRBD2 (5 bases). V shed 1 base and J shed 0 bases, with 7 bases lying between them. The CDR3 extends over 15 amino acids. Germline-derived CDR1 and CDR2 are SGHNT and YYREEE (reference sequence). In DNA, the CDR3 is TGTGCCAGCAGCTTGCGGGGAACGAACACCGGGGAGCTGTTTTTT. It specifies CASSLRGTNTGELFF.

The chain couples TRBV6-1 to TRBJ2-1, with no clear D. The ends were cut back, 5 bases at V and 0 bases at J, with 14 bases in the middle. Germline CDR1 MNHNS, CDR2 SASEGT. The CDR3 loop spans 16 amino acids. The CDR3 region is CASSNLPPSSYNEQFF. The CDR3 DNA follows: TGTGCCAGCAGTAATCTACCTCCGAGCTCCTACAATGAGCAGTTCTTC.

This clonotype rates as large. The chain is built from TRBV11-2 and TRBJ2-2, with D perhaps being TRBD1 or TRBD2 (5 bases each). Trimming left V 1 base short and J 3 bases short, with 9 bases between. Germline loops: CDR1 SGHAT, CDR2 FQNNGV. This CDR3 has 15 residues. CDR3 DNA: TGTGCCAGCAGCTTAGCTAGGGGAGACACCGGGGAGCTGTTTTTT. Translation gives CASSLARGDTGELFF.

The chain employs TRBV20-1 and TRBJ1-2; the D gene is possibly TRBD1 (6 bases). Germline V lookup: CDR1 DFQATT, CDR2 SNEGSKA (reference sequence). CDR3 size: 11 residues. V lost 3 bases to trimming and J lost 8 bases, with 10 bases between them. The DNA of the CDR3 is TGCAGTGCTAGTGTAGGGGGAGGCTACACCTTC. Its translation: CSASVGGGYTF.

The chain couples TRBV12-3 or TRBV12-4 to TRBJ2-7, with a tentative D call TRBD1 (6 bases). The ends were cut back, 5 bases at V and 3 bases at J, with 14 bases in the middle. The CDR3 extends over 14 amino acids. This chain's CDR3 is CASSAQGTVYEQYF. CDR3 nucleotides: TGTGCCAGCAGTGCACAGGGTACGGTCTACGAGCAGTACTTC.

This clonotype was seen a few times. The chain employs TRBV4-1 and TRBJ1-1; the match to TRBD1 covers 8 bases. Germline V CDR1 and CDR2: MGHRA, YSYEKL. With V trimmed by 1 base and J by 1 base, 2 bases remained unmatched. This CDR3 contains 15 residues. The CDR3 here is CASSQAGTGNTEAFF. The CDR3 nucleotides read TGCGCCAGCAGCCAAGCCGGGACAGGGAACACTGAAGCTTTCTTT.

A remark on this clonotype: An end of the junction differs from the germline gene, which may be a read error. The genes are TRBV23-1 and TRBJ2-7, with unresolved D. TRBV23-1 is filed as an ORF, its function uncertain. CDR3 length: 13 residues. This chain's CDR3 is CATFRQGKGPLHF. CDR3 in DNA: TGCGCCACCTTCCGACAAGGCAAAGGCCCGCTGCACTTC.

The chain is built from TRBV6-2 or TRBV6-3 and TRBJ1-2; D remains ambiguous. The CDR3 runs to 13 residues. V lost 7 bases and J lost 6, with 15 bases in between. The germline CDR1 and CDR2 sequences are MNHEY and SVGEGT. This chain's CDR3 is CASTTIRAHGYTF. CDR3 nucleotide sequence: TGTGCCAGCACCACAATACGGGCGCATGGCTACACCTTC.

CDR3 in amino acids: CASSPGTHVMNTEAFF. The CDR3, as DNA: TGTGCCAGCAGCCCCGGGACACACGTCATGAACACTGAAGCTTTCTTT. This chain uses TRBV7-9 with TRBJ1-1; D possibly corresponds to TRBD1 (6 bases). Trimming took 5 bases from V and 0 from J, leaving 16 bases between them. Per germline, CDR1 SEHNR and CDR2 FQNEAQ (reference sequence). The CDR3 runs to 16 residues.

The chain couples TRBV7-6 to TRBJ2-5; a possible D gene is TRBD2 (6 bases). V shed 4 bases and J shed 1 base, with 16 bases lying between them. Germline V lookup: CDR1 SGHVS, CDR2 FNYEAQ. This CDR3 spans 16 amino acids. In nucleotides, the CDR3 is TGTGCCAGCAGCTCCCCAATTCGACTAGGCCAAGAGACCCAGTACTTC. It yields the protein CASSSPIRLGQETQYF.

This clonotype showed up just once. The rearrangement uses TRBV12-3 or TRBV12-4 and TRBJ1-2; unclear D gene. The CDR3 is made up of 14 amino acids. Trimming left V 1 base short and J 4 bases short, with 10 bases between. The CDR3 protein is CASSLEDVGYGYTF. CDR3 bases: TGTGCCAGCAGTTTAGAGGACGTAGGCTATGGCTACACCTTC.

This clonotype was seen only a few times. The chain is built from TRBV6-1 and TRBJ2-7, with 7 bases fitting TRBD2. The CDR3 is made up of 13 amino acids. Per the germline V gene, CDR1 is MNHNS and CDR2 is SASEGT. The trim removed 7 bases at V and 0 bases at J, leaving 3 bases unmatched. CDR3 region: CASTASGSYEQYF. CDR3 DNA sequence: TGTGCCAGCACCGCTAGCGGCTCCTACGAGCAGTACTTC.

This chain connects TRBV5-1 to TRBJ1-2; 7 bases are a match to TRBD1. This CDR3 has 15 amino acids. The ends lost 1 base at V and 1 base at J; junction bases unmatched: 4. Germline CDR1 reads SGHRS; CDR2 reads YFSETQ. In nucleotides, the CDR3 is TGCGCCAGCAGCTTGCAGGGGGGCTATAACTATGGCTACACCTTC. It is translated as CASSLQGGYNYGYTF.

The rearrangement links TRBV7-6 to TRBJ2-7; 11 bases agree with TRBD1. CDR3 length: 15 residues. Germline loops: CDR1 SGHVS, CDR2 FNYEAQ. J was trimmed by 6 bases and V by 5 bases; bases with no gene match: 9. CDR3 DNA: TGTGCCAGCAGCCCGCTAGGACAGGGGGCCGCCGAGCAGTACTTC. This encodes CASSPLGQGAAEQYF.

The chain couples TRBV6-1 to TRBJ2-3, with D perhaps TRBD1 or TRBD2 (5 bases each). The germline V gene encodes CDR1 MNHNS and CDR2 SASEGT. V was clipped by 5 bases and J by 4 bases, with 7 bases between them. The CDR3 runs 12 residues. CDR3 amino acids: CASSRGADTQYF. CDR3 nucleotide sequence: TGTGCCAGCAGTAGAGGGGCAGATACGCAGTATTTT.

The chain uses TRBV5-1 and TRBJ1-1, with 8 nucleotides matching TRBD1. Germline assignment: CDR1 SGHRS and CDR2 YFSETQ. The CDR3 extends over 18 amino acids. The junction had 14 bases not matched to a gene; V was cut back by 0 bases and J by 4 bases. The CDR3 nucleotides are TGCGCCAGCAGCTTGGGGAAGGCGGCGACAACAGGGGGCACTGAAGCTTTCTTT. Protein product: CASSLGKAATTGGTEAFF. The variable domain in full, with the rest retrieved from reference TRBV5-1 and TRBJ1-1, is KAGVTQTPRYLIKTRGQQVTLSCSPISGHRSVSWYQQTPGQGLQFLFEYFSETQRNKGNFPGRFSGRQFSNSRSEMNVSTLELGDSALYLCASSLGKAATTGGTEAFFGQGTRLTVV.

The table lists this clonotype with a few counts. The chain links TRBV7-9 to TRBJ1-6; D not resolved. V lost 4 bases and J 9 bases, leaving 22 bases between the germline ends. The CDR3 runs to 17 residues. Germline CDR1 and CDR2: SEHNR and FQNEAQ (reference sequence). CDR3 amino acids: CASSSMNSGVGGSPLHF. The CDR3 DNA is TGTGCCAGCAGCTCTATGAACAGTGGGGTTGGAGGTTCACCCCTCCACTTT.

This clonotype occurred a few times. The chain has TRBV5-1 and TRBJ2-3; 8 bases are a match to TRBD1. Trimming cost V 4 bases and J 0 bases; bases outside gene matches: 7. CDR3 length: 16 amino acids. CDR1 is SGHRS, CDR2 YFSETQ, per germline. Here the CDR3 reads CASSAGQGLSTDTQYF. The CDR3 DNA follows: TGCGCCAGCAGCGCAGGACAGGGCCTAAGCACAGATACGCAGTATTTT. The full variable domain, rest sourced from reference TRBV5-1 and TRBJ2-3, is KAGVTQTPRYLIKTRGQQVTLSCSPISGHRSVSWYQQTPGQGLQFLFEYFSETQRNKGNFPGRFSGRQFSNSRSEMNVSTLELGDSALYLCASSAGQGLSTDTQYFGPGTRLTVL.